What follows are 8 T cell receptor beta chains derived from one specimen sequenced in a study of T cells after yellow fever vaccination. Using its own MiXCR run on the 5' RACE reads, TCRdb lists one record per CDR3 protein. The sample shows about 240,000 distinct CDR3 sequences, 6% to 7.5% of them seen only once. Sequenced material: CD4+ T cells sorted from PBMCs, taken 15 days after the yellow fever booster vaccination. Receptor source: a man aged 30-40 years who received the YFV17D yellow fever vaccine.

The chain recombines TRBV10-2 with TRBJ2-7; D uncertain. This CDR3 is 12 amino acids long. Trimming shortened V by 0 bases and J by 5 bases, and 5 bases separated the two germline ends. Germline values: CDR1 WSHSY, CDR2 SAAADI. The CDR3 loop reads CASSESSNEQYF. The CDR3 nucleotides read TGCGCCAGCAGTGAGTCGTCGAACGAGCAGTACTTC.

This clonotype was seen a handful of times. V is TRBV6-1 and J is TRBJ1-1; a possible D gene is TRBD1 (6 bases). Germline V lookup: CDR1 MNHNS, CDR2 SASEGT. V was clipped by 6 bases and J by 5 bases, with 16 bases between them. The CDR3 is made up of 14 amino acids. CDR3 loop: CASRDTGTGTEAFF. CDR3 DNA: TGTGCCAGCAGAGATACAGGGACGGGGACTGAAGCTTTCTTT.

V gene TRBV4-3 combines with J gene TRBJ1-2; TRBD1 agrees at 7 bases. Germline CDR1 reads LGHNA; CDR2 reads YSLEER. The V gene end was trimmed by 1 base and the J gene end by 4 bases; junction bases not matched to a gene: 12. This CDR3 has 17 amino acids. The CDR3 protein is CASSQALGQEKLYGYTF. DNA for the CDR3: TGCGCCAGCAGCCAAGCCCTTGGACAGGAGAAGCTCTATGGCTACACCTTC.

The chain couples TRBV29-1 to TRBJ1-5; 9 bases fit TRBD1. J was trimmed by 7 bases and V by 6 bases; bases with no gene match: 7. CDR1 and CDR2 from the germline V gene are SQVTM and ANQGSEA. This CDR3 region has 13 residues. CDR3 nucleotides: TGCAGCGTGGGCGACAGGGGGAACCAGCCCCAGCATTTT. This sequence encodes CSVGDRGNQPQHF.

The rearrangement uses TRBV20-1 and TRBJ2-7, with D unclear. Trimming shortened V by 7 bases and J by 5 bases, and 9 bases separated the two germline ends. CDR3 size: 10 residues. Germline V lookup: CDR1 DFQATT, CDR2 SNEGSKA (reference sequence). Here the CDR3 reads CSVPLHEQYF. CDR3 coding DNA: TGCAGTGTCCCCCTCCACGAGCAGTACTTC.

The table lists this clonotype with a few counts. The CDR3 loop reads CASQLSGGEETQYF. The DNA for the CDR3 is TGTGCCAGTCAGCTCTCCGGGGGAGAAGAGACCCAGTACTTC. V gene TRBV7-6 combines with J gene TRBJ2-5, with D possibly matching TRBD2 (6 bases). Trimming shortened V by 9 bases and J by 3 bases, and 17 bases separated the two germline ends. CDR3 size: 14 residues. CDR1 is SGHVS, CDR2 FNYEAQ, per germline.

This clonotype was seen many times. The V gene is TRBV10-3, the J gene TRBJ2-1; a weak D match, TRBD2 (5 bases). This CDR3 spans 14 amino acids. CDR1 and CDR2 (germline): ENHRY, SYGVKD. V gave up 3 bases and J gave up 0 bases, with 6 bases separating them. In DNA form, the CDR3 reads TGTGCCATCAGTGATGGGAGCTCCTACAATGAGCAGTTCTTC. It translates to CAISDGSSYNEQFF.

This clonotype was counted only a few times. V gene TRBV7-2 combines with J gene TRBJ2-7; possibly TRBD1 or TRBD2 for D (5 bases each). The CDR3 has 15 amino acids. Looked up from germline, CDR1 is SGHTA and CDR2 is FQGNSA. Trimming removed 2 bases from V and 2 bases from J, with 13 bases in between. The CDR3 loop is CASSLRDGSAYEQYF. CDR3 sequence (DNA): TGTGCCAGCAGCTTACGGGACGGATCGGCCTACGAGCAGTACTTC.